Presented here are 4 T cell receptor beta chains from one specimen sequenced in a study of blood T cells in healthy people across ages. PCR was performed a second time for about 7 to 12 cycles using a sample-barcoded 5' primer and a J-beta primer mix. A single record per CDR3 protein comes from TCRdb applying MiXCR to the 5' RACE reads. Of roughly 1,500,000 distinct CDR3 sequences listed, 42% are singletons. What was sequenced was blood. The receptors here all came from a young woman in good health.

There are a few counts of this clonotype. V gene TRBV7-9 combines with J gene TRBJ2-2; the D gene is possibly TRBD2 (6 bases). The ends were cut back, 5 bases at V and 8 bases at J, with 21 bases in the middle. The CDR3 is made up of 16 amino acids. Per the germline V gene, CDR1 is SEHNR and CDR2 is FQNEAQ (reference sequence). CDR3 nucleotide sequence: TGTGCCAGCAGCAAAACCGGGATACTGGGGACTGGGGAGCTGTTTTTT. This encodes CASSKTGILGTGELFF.

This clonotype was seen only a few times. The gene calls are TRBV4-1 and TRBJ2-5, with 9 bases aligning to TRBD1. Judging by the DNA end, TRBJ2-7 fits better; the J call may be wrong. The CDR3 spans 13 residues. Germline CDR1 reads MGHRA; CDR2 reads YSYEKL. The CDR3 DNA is TGCGCCAGCACCGGGACAGGGACGTCCGAGCAGTACTTC. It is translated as CASTGTGTSEQYF.

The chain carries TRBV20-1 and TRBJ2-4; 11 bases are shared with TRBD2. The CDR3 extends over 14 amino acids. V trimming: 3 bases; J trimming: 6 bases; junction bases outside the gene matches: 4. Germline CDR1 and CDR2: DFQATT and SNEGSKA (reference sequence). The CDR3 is CSASTSGSINIQYF. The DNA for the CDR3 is TGCAGTGCTAGCACTAGCGGGAGTATAAACATTCAGTACTTC.

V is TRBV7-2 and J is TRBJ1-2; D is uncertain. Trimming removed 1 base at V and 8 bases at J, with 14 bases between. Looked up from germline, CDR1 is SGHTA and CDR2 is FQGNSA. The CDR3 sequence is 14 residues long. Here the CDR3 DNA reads TGTGCCAGCAGCTTAGGCGCGGCAGTCTTAGGCTACACCTTC. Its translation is CASSLGAAVLGYTF.